This T cell receptor (beta chain) was recovered during a study of CXCR3-negative and CXCR3-positive naive CD8 T cells. Whole-study findings and limits: The study found CXCR3 expression partially decreased after cryopreservation and ran most assays on fresh PBMCs. Naive subsets had comparable surface CD5; TCR strength was inferred from TRB CDR3 properties. More hydrophobic TRB CDR3s were found in CXCR3-positive naive cells than in CXCR3-negative naive cells.

Note on this clonotype: The antigen is not known.

With UMI labels, 5' RACE was used to prepare the TRB cDNA libraries. Using the 5' RACE reads, TCRdb records one entry per CDR3 protein without DNA. The sample's table shows approximately 140,000 distinct CDR3 sequences. CDR1 and CDR2 (germline): PRHDT, FYEKMQ (reference sequence). The CDR3 has 16 amino acids. The V gene is TRBV13, the J gene TRBJ1-2; TCRdb proposes TRBD1, but this gene call is untestable without DNA. The origin of this receptor is a human donor in good health. Some clones in this sample may be carry-over from other donors' samples. Material: naive CXCR3+ CD8+ T cells from blood. Subset in this sample: CD45RO-CCR7+CD27+CD95- naive CD8+ T cells expressing CXCR3 (TNR3+). The CDR3 sequence is CASSLGPRDRVAGYTF.